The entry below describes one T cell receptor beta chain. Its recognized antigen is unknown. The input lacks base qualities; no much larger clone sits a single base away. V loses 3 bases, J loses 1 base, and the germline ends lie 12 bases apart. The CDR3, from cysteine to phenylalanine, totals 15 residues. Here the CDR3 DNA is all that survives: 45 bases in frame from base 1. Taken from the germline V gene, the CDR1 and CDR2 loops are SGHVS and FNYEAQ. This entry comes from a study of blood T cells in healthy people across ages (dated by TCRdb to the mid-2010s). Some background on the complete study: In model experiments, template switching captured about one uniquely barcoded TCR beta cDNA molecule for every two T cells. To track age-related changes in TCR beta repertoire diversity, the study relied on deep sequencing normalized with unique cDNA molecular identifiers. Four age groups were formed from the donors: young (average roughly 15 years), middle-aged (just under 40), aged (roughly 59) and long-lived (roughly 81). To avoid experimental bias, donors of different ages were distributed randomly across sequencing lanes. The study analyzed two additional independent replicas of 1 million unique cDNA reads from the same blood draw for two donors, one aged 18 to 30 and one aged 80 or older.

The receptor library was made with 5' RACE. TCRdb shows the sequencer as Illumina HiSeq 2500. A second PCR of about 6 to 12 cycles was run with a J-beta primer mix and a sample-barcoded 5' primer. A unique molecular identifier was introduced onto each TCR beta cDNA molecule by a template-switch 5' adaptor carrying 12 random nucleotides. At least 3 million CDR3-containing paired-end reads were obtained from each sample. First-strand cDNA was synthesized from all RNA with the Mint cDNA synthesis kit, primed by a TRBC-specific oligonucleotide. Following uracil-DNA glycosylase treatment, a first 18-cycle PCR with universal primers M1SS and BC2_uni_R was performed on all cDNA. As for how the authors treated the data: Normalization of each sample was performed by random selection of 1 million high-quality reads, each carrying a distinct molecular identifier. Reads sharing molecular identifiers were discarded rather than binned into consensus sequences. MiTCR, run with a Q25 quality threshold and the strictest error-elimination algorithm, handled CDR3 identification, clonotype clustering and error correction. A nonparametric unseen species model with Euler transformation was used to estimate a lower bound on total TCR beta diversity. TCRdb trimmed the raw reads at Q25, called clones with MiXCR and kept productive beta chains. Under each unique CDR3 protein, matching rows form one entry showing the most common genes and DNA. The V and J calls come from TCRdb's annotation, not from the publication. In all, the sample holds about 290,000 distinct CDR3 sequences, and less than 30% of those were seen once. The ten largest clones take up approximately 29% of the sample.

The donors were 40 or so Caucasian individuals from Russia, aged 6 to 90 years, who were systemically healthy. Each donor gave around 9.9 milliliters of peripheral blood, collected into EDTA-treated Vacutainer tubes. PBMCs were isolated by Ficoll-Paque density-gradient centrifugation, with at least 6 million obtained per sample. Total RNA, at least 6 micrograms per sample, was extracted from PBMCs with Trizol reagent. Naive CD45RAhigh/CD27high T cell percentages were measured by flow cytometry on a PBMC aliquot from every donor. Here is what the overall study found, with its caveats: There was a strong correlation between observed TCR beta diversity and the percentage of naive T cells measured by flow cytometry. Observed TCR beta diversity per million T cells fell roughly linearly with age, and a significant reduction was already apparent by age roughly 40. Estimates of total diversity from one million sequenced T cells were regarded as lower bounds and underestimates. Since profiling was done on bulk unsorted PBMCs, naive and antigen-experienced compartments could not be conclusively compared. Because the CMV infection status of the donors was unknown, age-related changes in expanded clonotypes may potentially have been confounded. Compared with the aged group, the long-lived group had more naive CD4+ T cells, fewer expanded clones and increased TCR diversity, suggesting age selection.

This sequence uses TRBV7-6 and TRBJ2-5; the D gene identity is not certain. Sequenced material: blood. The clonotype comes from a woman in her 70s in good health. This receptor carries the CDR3 CASSLTPNLQETQYF. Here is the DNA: TGTGCCAGCAGCTTGACACCTAATCTCCAAGAGACCCAGTACTTC. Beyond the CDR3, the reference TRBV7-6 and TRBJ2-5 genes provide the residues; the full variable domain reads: GAGVSQSPRYKVTKRGQDVALRCDPISGHVSLYWYRQALGQGPEFLTYFNYEAQQDKSGLPNDRFSAERPEGSISTLTIQRTEQRDSAMYRCASSLTPNLQETQYFGPGTRLLVL.